The text below deals with one T cell receptor (beta chain). Its antigen is as yet unknown. Using the 5' RACE reads, TCRdb records one entry per CDR3 protein without DNA. This table lists 300,000 to 500,000 distinct CDR3 sequences. This entry belongs to a study of T cells expressing NK-cell markers. Study details: Sequencing of TCR beta repertoires drew on sorted CD3+CD56+NKG2C+, CD3+CD56+NKG2C- and CD3+CD56-NKG2C+ T cells. The eight sequenced donors comprised seven who were HCMV-seropositive and one who was seronegative. Study-wide points: The CD3+CD56-NKG2C+ fraction of a handful of donors was also led by these clonotypes. Clones of NKG2C+ T cells that had expanded were of unclear HCMV specificity.

This sequence was found in a woman aged 50 to 60 in good health. The sequencing input was blood T cells: a sorted CD56 or NKG2C T cell subset, CD4+ or CD8+ T cells, or bulk PBMC T cells (not recorded which).

The CDR3 region is CASRLGAYSNQPQHF. This chain connects TRBV12-3 or TRBV12-4 to TRBJ1-5; the TCRdb call, TRBD1, lacks DNA for checking. The CDR3 consists of 15 residues.